This T cell receptor beta chain was sequenced for a study of CD8 T cells in Susac syndrome. Both CD4+ and CD8+ T cells were negatively isolated, and TEMRA cells underwent FACS enrichment. After extraction with the RNeasy kit, about 0.45 to 1 ug of the RNA was reverse transcribed using random hexamers. TCR beta CDR3 was amplified by immunoSEQ covering 54 Vbeta and 13 Jbeta. TCRdb processed the immunoSEQ multiplex PCR reads anew with MiXCR; each CDR3 protein has one entry. The sample records approximately 150,000 distinct CDR3 sequences, roughly 94% being singletons. The sequencing sample was made of CD4+ T cells from PBMCs. This sequence was found in a human donor in good health.

The CDR3 DNA reads as TGTGCCAGCAGTTTTTTGCTAGGCGGGCCCACTGAAGCTTTCTTT. Translated, it gives CASSFLLGGPTEAFF. The chain joins TRBV28 to TRBJ1-1; D gene ambiguous. Per the germline V gene, CDR1 is MDHEN and CDR2 is SYDVKM. V lost 3 bases and J 4 bases, leaving 15 bases between the germline ends. The CDR3 extends over 15 amino acids.